This section outlines one T cell receptor beta chain sequence together with its context. Its specificity is unknown. V lost 7 bases and J 4 bases, leaving 13 bases between the germline ends. CDR1 and CDR2 (germline): MDHEN, SYDVKM. CDR3 length: 13 residues. The PCR employed 60 Vbeta primers together with 13 Jbeta primers. Only in-frame clones appear in the TCRdb table, and some are missing; sequencing was by immunoSEQ multiplex PCR. The table has about 200,000 clones, around 88% seen once; the top ten hold roughly 0.33%. The sample comes from a study of cytomegalovirus exposure and HLA in healthy donors. Study conclusions and caveats: In a later analysis, most CMV-associated TCR beta chains appeared HLA-restricted.

This chain connects TRBV28 to TRBJ1-2; maybe TRBD1 (6 bases). Sequencing input: PBMCs. The clonotype was recovered from a woman under 40 in good health and CMV-seronegative. CDR3 amino acids: CASIPGDGYGYTF. CDR3 nucleotide sequence: TGTGCCAGCATCCCAGGGGACGGCTATGGCTACACCTTC.